A single sample gave rise to the 30 T cell receptor beta chains below, sequenced in a study of beta chain features in type 1 diabetes. Sequencing targeted expressed TCRB transcripts, as all isolated RNA had been reverse transcribed. The method was immunoSEQ multiplex PCR; TCRdb's version includes in-frame clones alone and lacks a portion of them. The sample yields hundreds of thousands of clones, roughly 12% seen once. Sequenced: naive CD4+ T cells from blood. Receptors were obtained from a man aged 18 to 35 in good health.

This clone was counted between two and nine times. The chain links TRBV2 to TRBJ2-3; 12 nucleotides line up with TRBD2. This CDR3 has 12 amino acids. Trimming removed 6 bases from V and 8 bases from J; junction bases left unmatched: 0. Germline V gene data show CDR1 as SNHLY and CDR2 as FYNNEI. The CDR3 is CASRLAGGTQYF. CDR3 bases: TGTGCCAGCAGACTAGCGGGAGGTACGCAGTATTTT.

This clone showed up just a few times. The V gene is TRBV4-1, the J gene TRBJ2-7; 12 bases map to TRBD2. Per the germline V gene, CDR1 is MGHRA and CDR2 is YSYEKL. The CDR3 totals 16 residues. Losses at the gene ends were 2 bases for V and 2 bases for J; bases not matched to a gene: 4. CDR3 in DNA: TGCGCCAGCAGCCAATATCTAGCGGGAGGGCCCTACGAGCAGTACTTC. It is translated as CASSQYLAGGPYEQYF.

This clone came up a few times. The J gene is TRBJ2-2, the V gene TRBV7-2, with D possibly TRBD2 on 6 matching bases. This CDR3 is 15 amino acids long. Germline CDR1 is SGHTA and CDR2 is FQGNSA. Trimming left V 5 bases short and J 3 bases short, with 13 bases between. The CDR3 DNA is TGTGCCAGCAGCCGACTTAGCGGATACACCGGGGAGCTGTTTTTT. Its translation: CASSRLSGYTGELFF.

This clone was detected only a few times. The genes are TRBV30 and TRBJ2-6, with D possibly TRBD1 on 5 matching bases. Germline CDR1 and CDR2: GTSNPN and SVGIG (reference sequence). V lost 7 bases, J lost 0 bases, and 16 bases lay in between. CDR3 length: 16 amino acids. The CDR3 nucleotides are TGTGCCTCGGATCCAGGGCGAAGCTCTGGGGCCAACGTCCTGACTTTC. This sequence encodes CASDPGRSSGANVLTF.

This clone was picked up a small number of times. The chain joins TRBV7-6 to TRBJ2-7, with 11 bases aligning to TRBD2. This CDR3 spans 17 amino acids. CDR1 is SGHVS, CDR2 FNYEAQ, per germline. Trimming took 5 bases from V and 2 from J; bases not matched to a gene: 11. The CDR3 DNA reads as TGTGCCAGCAGCCCTAGGGTACTAGCGGGGGAGGCCTACGAGCAGTACTTC. The encoded protein is CASSPRVLAGEAYEQYF.

This chain links TRBV9 with TRBJ2-3; D remains unclear. Trimming took off 0 bases at V and 2 bases at J, with 10 bases between the two ends. The CDR3 runs to 15 residues. CDR1 is SGDLS, CDR2 YYNGEE, per germline. The CDR3 loop is CASSVATGLTDTQYF. The CDR3 DNA follows: TGTGCCAGCAGCGTAGCTACCGGTCTCACAGATACGCAGTATTTT.

The rearrangement links TRBV5-1 to TRBJ1-1, with 8 nucleotides matching TRBD1. Germline V gene lookup returns CDR1 SGHRS and CDR2 YFSETQ. V lost 0 bases, J lost 7 bases, and 5 bases stayed unmatched. This CDR3 is 14 amino acids long. The CDR3 loop is CASSLADRGSEAFF. As DNA, the CDR3 is TGCGCCAGCAGCTTGGCCGACAGGGGTAGTGAAGCTTTCTTT.

This sequence joins TRBV19 and TRBJ1-6; TRBD1 matches at 7 bases. Looked up from germline, CDR1 is LNHDA and CDR2 is SQIVND (reference sequence). This CDR3 has 14 residues. After removal of 8 bases from V and 6 bases from J, the junction contained 7 bases not matched to a gene. For the CDR3, the DNA is TGTGCCAGTGGAGACAGGGTCGGTAATTCACCCCTCCACTTT. Encoded protein: CASGDRVGNSPLHF.

The CDR3 spells CASSLGQVATHTF. The CDR3 bases are TGTGCCAGCAGCCTGGGACAGGTCGCCACCCACACCTTC. The genes are TRBV7-2 and TRBJ1-2, with 8 nucleotides matching TRBD1. Trimming cost V 5 bases and J 12 bases; bases outside gene matches: 11. From germline, CDR1 is SGHTA and CDR2 FQGNSA. The CDR3 runs to 13 residues.

The chain combines TRBV27 with TRBJ1-1; 10 positions match TRBD1. Germline values: CDR1 MNHEY, CDR2 SMNVEV (reference sequence). Losses at the gene ends were 6 bases for V and 3 bases for J; bases not matched to a gene: 4. The CDR3 is made up of 14 amino acids. Here the CDR3 DNA reads TGTGCCAGCAGGTGGGACAGGGGAGACACTGAAGCTTTCTTT. This codes for CASRWDRGDTEAFF.

The chain has TRBV11-1 and TRBJ1-2; D is unresolved. Germline values: CDR1 SGHAT, CDR2 FQDESV (reference sequence). Trimming cost V 5 bases and J 4 bases, with 11 bases left between them. This CDR3 region has 13 residues. The CDR3 here is CASSERIRYGYTF. CDR3 nucleotide sequence: TGTGCCAGCAGCGAGCGGATCCGCTATGGCTACACCTTC.

V gene TRBV28 combines with J gene TRBJ2-7; 7 bases are a match to TRBD1. The CDR3 runs to 15 residues. Trimming removed 4 bases from V and 2 bases from J; junction bases left unmatched: 8. Germline lookup yields CDR1 MDHEN and CDR2 SYDVKM. CDR3 amino acids: CASSSPGTVAYEQYF. The CDR3 nucleotides are TGTGCCAGCAGTTCACCCGGGACAGTTGCCTACGAGCAGTACTTC.

The chain joins TRBV6-6 to TRBJ2-4, with D tentatively TRBD1 (5 bases). Looked up from germline, CDR1 is MNHNY and CDR2 is SVGAGI (reference sequence). The CDR3 extends over 13 amino acids. Between the trimmed V and J ends, which lost 6 bases and 0 bases, there was a span of 6 bases. The CDR3, as DNA: TGTGCCAGCAGAGGGGAAGCCAAAAACATTCAGTACTTC. The encoded protein is CASRGEAKNIQYF.

The V call is TRBV18, the J call TRBJ1-2; D gene ambiguous. The CDR3 totals 17 residues. Germline V gene data show CDR1 as KGHSH and CDR2 as LQKENI. The V end was cut by 1 base, the J end by 0 bases, with 15 bases between. The CDR3 is CASSPLGSFTANYGYTF. Written as DNA, the CDR3 is TGTGCCAGCTCACCACTGGGCAGTTTCACAGCTAACTATGGCTACACCTTC.

In its sample, this clone was seen a few times. The same CDR3 can be traced to other DNA sequences in this sample. Written as DNA, the CDR3 is TGTGCCAGCAGCTCGACAGATACGCAGTATTTT. It specifies CASSSTDTQYF. The genes are TRBV7-9 and TRBJ2-3; D ambiguous. The germline gives CDR1 SEHNR, CDR2 FQNEAQ (reference sequence). CDR3 size: 11 residues. V gave up 4 bases and J gave up 3 bases, with 2 bases separating them.

The chain couples TRBV19 to TRBJ2-7; TRBD1 matches 7 bases. The germline gives CDR1 LNHDA, CDR2 SQIVND (reference sequence). Trimming cost V 4 bases and J 1 base; bases outside gene matches: 4. The CDR3 has 14 amino acids. The DNA for the CDR3 is TGTGCCAGTAGTAGACAGGGAGAATCCTACGAGCAGTACTTC. Its protein is CASSRQGESYEQYF.

A few counts support this clone. The chain has TRBV7-2 and TRBJ2-7; 9 bases map to TRBD2. This CDR3 contains 15 residues. V gave up 2 bases and J gave up 3 bases; unmatched junction bases: 5. The germline CDR1 and CDR2 sequences are SGHTA and FQGNSA. The CDR3, as DNA: TGTGCCAGCAGCTTAAGGCGGGGGGGAGACTACGAGCAGTACTTC. Protein: CASSLRRGGDYEQYF.

This clone has a handful of counts. The rearrangement joins TRBV19 to TRBJ1-6; TRBD1 matches 12 bases. This CDR3 has 16 amino acids. Looked up from germline, CDR1 is LNHDA and CDR2 is SQIVND (reference sequence). V gave up 4 bases and J gave up 9 bases; unmatched junction bases: 7. This chain's CDR3 is CASSTGTGGAGSPLHF. The CDR3 region has the DNA TGTGCCAGTAGTACCGGGACAGGGGGCGCGGGTTCACCCCTCCACTTT.

V usage is TRBV2 and J usage is TRBJ1-6, with unresolved D. Trimming cost V 4 bases and J 9 bases, with 7 bases left between them. The CDR3 is made up of 12 amino acids. Germline lookup yields CDR1 SNHLY and CDR2 FYNNEI. The DNA of the CDR3 is TGTGCCAGCAGTGCGGTCGGTTCACCCCTCCACTTT. It translates to CASSAVGSPLHF. Together with reference TRBV2 and TRBJ1-6, the CDR3 gives the full variable domain: EPEVTQTPSHQVTQMGQEVILRCVPISNHLYFYWYRQILGQKVEFLVSFYNNEISEKSEIFDDQFSVERPDGSNFTLKIRSTKLEDSAMYFCASSAVGSPLHFGNGTRLTVT.

The table lists this clone with a few counts. The chain carries TRBV19 and TRBJ1-1, with 9 bases that match TRBD1. The V segment lost 9 bases and the J segment 1 base; nucleotides outside the gene matches: 6. The CDR3 covers 14 residues. The germline V gene has CDR1 LNHDA and CDR2 SQIVND (reference sequence). The DNA for the CDR3 is TGTGCCAGCCCGGGACAGGGACCGAACACTGAAGCTTTCTTT. Translating it yields CASPGQGPNTEAFF.

This rearrangement joins TRBV5-1 to TRBJ1-5; D remains ambiguous. Germline values: CDR1 SGHRS, CDR2 YFSETQ. Trimming shortened V by 4 bases and J by 5 bases, and 10 bases separated the two germline ends. There are 13 residues in the CDR3. CDR3 bases: TGCGCCAGCAGCCCTGTCCCGGATCAGCCCCAGCATTTT. This encodes CASSPVPDQPQHF.

The chain uses TRBV18 and TRBJ1-5; D uncertain. Trimming pared 6 bases from V and 7 bases from J, leaving 22 bases between. The CDR3 has 16 residues. The germline gives CDR1 KGHSH, CDR2 LQKENI. The CDR3 bases are TGTGCCAGCTCCTCAAATGACCCGGGAGGGCTGCAGCCCCAGCATTTT. It is translated as CASSSNDPGGLQPQHF.

This clone was picked up a small number of times. The chain employs TRBV27 and TRBJ2-1; D unresolved. This CDR3 has 15 residues. From germline, CDR1 is MNHEY and CDR2 SMNVEV (reference sequence). Trimming shortened V by 3 bases and J by 3 bases, and 12 bases separated the two germline ends. The CDR3 spells CASSFGSSYYNEQFF. The CDR3 nucleotides read TGTGCCAGCAGTTTCGGGTCGTCCTACTACAATGAGCAGTTCTTC.

The chain uses TRBV4-1 and TRBJ2-1; a weak D match, TRBD2 (6 bases). The V and J ends lost 4 bases and 7 bases respectively, with 20 bases between them. This CDR3 region has 16 residues. The germline CDR1 and CDR2 sequences are MGHRA and YSYEKL. The CDR3 loop reads CASSPQASGPENEQFF. CDR3 DNA: TGCGCCAGCAGCCCCCAGGCCAGCGGGCCGGAAAATGAGCAGTTCTTC.

The chain combines TRBV6-1 with TRBJ1-1; 11 positions agree with TRBD1. V dropped 4 bases and J dropped 0; count of bases not matched to a gene: 1. Germline V gives CDR1 MNHNS, CDR2 SASEGT. CDR3 size: 15 residues. The CDR3 loop reads CASSGDRGVNTEAFF. The CDR3 bases are TGTGCCAGCAGTGGGGACAGGGGGGTGAACACTGAAGCTTTCTTT.

The chain recombines TRBV30 with TRBJ2-7; D is unclear. The CDR3 contains 15 residues. Deletions cut 0 bases from V and 6 bases from J, with 18 bases between. Germline CDR1 GTSNPN, CDR2 SVGIG (reference sequence). The DNA for the CDR3 is TGTGCCTGGAGTGTATCCTCTGTTTGGCCCCCCGAGCAGTACTTC. Residues: CAWSVSSVWPPEQYF.

This chain uses TRBV7-3 with TRBJ2-3, with D perhaps matching TRBD2 (6 bases). With 2 bases removed from V and 0 bases from J, the gap between germline ends came to 12 bases. The CDR3 extends over 16 amino acids. Germline V gene sequence: CDR1 SGHTA, CDR2 FQGTGA. DNA of the CDR3: TGTGCCAGCAGCTTAGGGGCGGGAAGAAGCACAGATACGCAGTATTTT. It translates to CASSLGAGRSTDTQYF.

This clone was found a few times. V usage is TRBV6-5 and J usage is TRBJ2-7; D perhaps matches TRBD2 (5 bases). From germline, CDR1 is MNHEY and CDR2 SVGAGI. Trimming stripped 5 bases from V and 0 bases from J, with 11 bases between. This CDR3 has 14 residues. The CDR3 loop reads CASSRGPSSYEQYF. The CDR3 DNA reads as TGTGCCAGCAGTCGCGGGCCTAGCTCCTACGAGCAGTACTTC.

The genes are TRBV5-1 and TRBJ2-3; TRBD2 might be the D (6 bases). Per germline, CDR1 SGHRS and CDR2 YFSETQ. V was clipped by 0 bases and J by 4 bases, with 12 bases between them. This CDR3 spans 15 amino acids. The DNA of the CDR3 is TGCGCCAGCAGCTTGGCGCCTAGCGACGCAGATACGCAGTATTTT. Amino acids: CASSLAPSDADTQYF.

The chain uses TRBV13 and TRBJ2-7; 10 nucleotides agree with TRBD2. Unmatched junction bases numbered 12, after V lost 6 bases and J lost 4 bases. The CDR3 runs to 16 residues. From germline, CDR1 is PRHDT and CDR2 FYEKMQ (reference sequence). The CDR3, as DNA: TGTGCCAGCAGTCCAGTTTGGACTAGCGGTATATACGAGCAGTACTTC. The encoded protein is CASSPVWTSGIYEQYF. The full variable domain, its missing parts supplied by reference TRBV13 and TRBJ2-7, is AAGVIQSPRHLIKEKRETATLKCYPIPRHDTVYWYQQGPGQDPQFLISFYEKMQSDKGSIPDRFSAQQFSDYHSELNMSSLELGDSALYFCASSPVWTSGIYEQYFGPGTRLTVT.